The present TCR beta chain was sequenced within a study of T cells in Graves' hyperthyroidism and ophthalmopathy. About the research overall: Peripheral blood specimens were obtained at initial diagnosis, prior to any treatment.

This clonotype has just one count. A read error may be the cause here, since a much bigger clone is one base away. Authors of the study amplified TCR beta CDR3 regions from RNA transcripts. First-round RT-PCR targeting the TCR CDR3 was performed with the HTBI primer set. MiXCR, run by TCRdb on the multiplex PCR reads, gives a single entry per CDR3 protein. The sample holds around 700,000 distinct CDR3 sequences, over 35% seen once. The CDR3 is made up of 17 amino acids. Germline lookup yields CDR1 SGHVS and CDR2 FQNEAQ. J gave up 9 bases and V 1 base, and 13 bases lay outside the gene matches. Investigators excluded patients with uncontrolled infection, other autoimmune disease, pregnancy or lactation.

This receptor was obtained from a woman between 40 and 50 years old with Graves' hyperthyroidism. The sequenced sample consisted of blood. This chain uses TRBV7-8 with TRBJ2-5; 11 positions match TRBD2. CDR3 coding DNA: TGTGCCAGCAGCTTAGAAGTAGCGGGAGGGCCAGGGGAGGCCCAGTACTTC. Protein product: CASSLEVAGGPGEAQYF.